Shown below are 2 T cell receptor beta chains from a single sample sequenced in a study of control samples from healthy donors and cancer patients. Data came from immunoSEQ multiplex PCR; TCRdb stores just in-frame clones and leaves some out. The profile shows about 44,000 clones, around 70% of them singletons. Sequencing was carried out using formalin-fixed, paraffin-embedded tissue. The receptors stem from a male donor with melanoma.

V gene TRBV5-4 combines with J gene TRBJ2-1, with TRBD2 matching over 13 bases. CDR3 length: 15 residues. V was pared by 4 bases and J by 8 bases, with 6 bases of the junction left unmatched. Germline CDR1 and CDR2: SGHNT and YYREEE (reference sequence). This chain's CDR3 is CASSRGLAGVDEQFF. The CDR3 region has the DNA TGTGCCAGCAGCCGCGGACTAGCGGGAGTTGATGAGCAGTTCTTC.

J is TRBJ2-7 and V is TRBV5-4, with D possibly matching TRBD2 (5 bases). Germline CDR1 and CDR2: SGHNT and YYREEE (reference sequence). V was shortened by 0 bases and J by 6 bases, with 16 bases between the two germline ends. The CDR3 runs 15 residues. CDR3 region: CASSLAHTDGSEQYF. DNA for the CDR3: TGTGCCAGCAGCTTGGCCCACACGGATGGGAGCGAGCAGTACTTC.